The clone carrying this T cell receptor beta chain was observed a single time. The antigen is not known. The sample belongs to a study of shared clonotypes between healthy human individuals. Study-wide points: Generally, naive subsets came out with larger estimated richness than memory subsets. For naive CD4 cells, roughly 5.5% of clonotypes were shared across several donors. All-four-donor shared clonotypes had higher generation probabilities than non-shared clonotypes did.

Positive CCR7 selection of CD45RO-negative cells yielded the naive CD8 cells, and terminally differentiated effector memory CD45RA+ cells were excluded. Trimming at V came to 4 bases and at J to 0 bases, leaving 9 bases not matched to a gene. The germline gives CDR1 SGDLS, CDR2 YYNGEE. The CDR3 sequence is 17 residues long. The table came from immunoSEQ multiplex PCR; TCRdb's copy has only in-frame clones and leaves some out. The sample includes roughly 2,000,000 clones, over 85% of them seen just once. What was sequenced was naive CD8+ T cells from PBMCs. The J gene is TRBJ1-3, the V gene TRBV9, with 8 bases lining up with TRBD1. This sequence originates from a man aged 18 to 30 in good health. Some clones in this sample may be carry-over from other donors' samples. The CDR3 loop is CASSSGQGITSGNTIYF. CDR3 DNA: TGTGCCAGCAGCTCTGGACAGGGAATAACCTCTGGAAACACCATATATTTT.